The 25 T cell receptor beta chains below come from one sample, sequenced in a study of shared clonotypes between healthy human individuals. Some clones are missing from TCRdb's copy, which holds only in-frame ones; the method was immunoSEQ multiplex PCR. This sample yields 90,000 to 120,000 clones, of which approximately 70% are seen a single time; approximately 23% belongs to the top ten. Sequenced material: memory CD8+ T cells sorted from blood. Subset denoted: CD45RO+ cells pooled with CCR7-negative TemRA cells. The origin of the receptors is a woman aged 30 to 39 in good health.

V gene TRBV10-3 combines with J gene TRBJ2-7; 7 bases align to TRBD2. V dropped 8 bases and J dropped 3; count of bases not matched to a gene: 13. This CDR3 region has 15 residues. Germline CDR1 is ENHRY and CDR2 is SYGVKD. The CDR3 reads CAISRCRTSCYEQYF. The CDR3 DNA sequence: TGTGCCATCTCCCGTTGCCGGACTAGTTGCTACGAGCAGTACTTC.

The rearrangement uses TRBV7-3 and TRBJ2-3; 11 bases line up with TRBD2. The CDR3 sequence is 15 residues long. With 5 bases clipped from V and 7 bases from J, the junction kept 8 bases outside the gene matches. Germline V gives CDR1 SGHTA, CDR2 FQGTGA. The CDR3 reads CASSPLAGGRHTQYF. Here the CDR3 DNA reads TGTGCCAGCAGCCCCTTAGCGGGAGGGCGGCATACGCAGTATTTT.

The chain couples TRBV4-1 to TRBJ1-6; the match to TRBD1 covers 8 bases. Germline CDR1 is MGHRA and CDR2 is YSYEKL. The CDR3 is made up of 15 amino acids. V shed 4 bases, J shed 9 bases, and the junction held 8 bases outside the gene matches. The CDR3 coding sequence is TGCGCCAGCAGCCTATGGACAGGGATCACTTCACCCCTCCACTTT. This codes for CASSLWTGITSPLHF.

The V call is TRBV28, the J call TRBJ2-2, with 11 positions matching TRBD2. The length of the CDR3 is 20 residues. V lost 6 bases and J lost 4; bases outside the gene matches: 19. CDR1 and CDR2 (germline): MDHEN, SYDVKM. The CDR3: CASRRQLGALAGDSTGELFF. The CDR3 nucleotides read TGTGCCAGCAGACGACAATTGGGCGCACTAGCGGGAGATAGCACCGGGGAGCTGTTTTTT.

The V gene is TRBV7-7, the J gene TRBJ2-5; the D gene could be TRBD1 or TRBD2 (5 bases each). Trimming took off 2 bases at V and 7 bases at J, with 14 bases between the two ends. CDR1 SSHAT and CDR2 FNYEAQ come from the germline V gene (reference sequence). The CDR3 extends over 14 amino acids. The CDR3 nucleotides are TGTGCCAGCAGCTTATCGGGACCCCTAGGGACCCAGTACTTC. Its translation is CASSLSGPLGTQYF.

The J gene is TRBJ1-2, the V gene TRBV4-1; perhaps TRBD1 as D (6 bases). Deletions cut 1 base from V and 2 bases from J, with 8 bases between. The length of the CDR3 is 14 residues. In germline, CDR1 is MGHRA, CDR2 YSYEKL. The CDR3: CASSQVGGNYGYTF. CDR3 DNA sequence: TGCGCCAGCAGCCAAGTTGGGGGCAACTATGGCTACACCTTC.

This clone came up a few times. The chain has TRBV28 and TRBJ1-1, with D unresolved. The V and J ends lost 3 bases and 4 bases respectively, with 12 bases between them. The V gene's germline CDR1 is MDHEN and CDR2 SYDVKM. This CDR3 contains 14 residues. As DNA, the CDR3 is TGTGCCAGCAGTTTGAGGGTCGAGACCACTGAAGCTTTCTTT. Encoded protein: CASSLRVETTEAFF.

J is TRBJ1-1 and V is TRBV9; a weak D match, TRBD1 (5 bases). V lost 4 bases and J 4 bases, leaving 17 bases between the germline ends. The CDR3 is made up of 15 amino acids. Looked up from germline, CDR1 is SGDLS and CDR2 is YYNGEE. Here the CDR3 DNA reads TGTGCCAGCAGCCCCACTGGGGGTACGGGCACTGAAGCTTTCTTT. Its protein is CASSPTGGTGTEAFF.

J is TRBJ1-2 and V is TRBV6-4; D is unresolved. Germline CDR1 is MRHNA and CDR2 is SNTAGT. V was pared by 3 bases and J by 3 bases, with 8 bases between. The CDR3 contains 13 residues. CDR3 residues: CASSEGRDYGYTF. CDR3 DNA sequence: TGTGCCAGCAGTGAAGGTCGGGACTATGGCTACACCTTC.

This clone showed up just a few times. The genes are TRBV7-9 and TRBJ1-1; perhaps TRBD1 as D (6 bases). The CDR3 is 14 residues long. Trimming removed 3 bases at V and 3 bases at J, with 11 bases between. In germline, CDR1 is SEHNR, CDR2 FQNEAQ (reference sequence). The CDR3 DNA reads TGTGCCAGCAGCTTCGGCGGACAGCACACTGAAGCTTTCTTT. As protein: CASSFGGQHTEAFF.

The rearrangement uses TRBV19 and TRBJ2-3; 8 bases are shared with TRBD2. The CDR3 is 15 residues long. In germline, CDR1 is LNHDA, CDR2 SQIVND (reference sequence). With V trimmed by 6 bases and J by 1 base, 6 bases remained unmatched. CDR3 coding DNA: TGTGCCAGTAGCGGGGGGGGCGCGGGCACAGATACGCAGTATTTT. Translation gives CASSGGGAGTDTQYF.

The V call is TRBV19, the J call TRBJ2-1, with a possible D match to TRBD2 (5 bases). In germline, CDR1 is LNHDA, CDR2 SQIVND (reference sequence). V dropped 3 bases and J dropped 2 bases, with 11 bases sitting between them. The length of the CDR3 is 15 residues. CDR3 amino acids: CASSINSDTYNEQFF. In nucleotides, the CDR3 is TGTGCCAGTAGTATCAATAGCGACACCTACAATGAGCAGTTCTTC.

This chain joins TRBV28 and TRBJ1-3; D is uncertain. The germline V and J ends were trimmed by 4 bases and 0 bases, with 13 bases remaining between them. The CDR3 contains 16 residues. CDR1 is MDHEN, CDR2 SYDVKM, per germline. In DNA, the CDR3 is TGTGCCAGCAGTTCCCCTGCCGAGAGCTCTGGAAACACCATATATTTT. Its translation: CASSSPAESSGNTIYF. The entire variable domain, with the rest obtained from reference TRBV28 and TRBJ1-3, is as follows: DVKVTQSSRYLVKRTGEKVFLECVQDMDHENMFWYRQDPGLGLRLIYFSYDVKMKEKGDIPEGYSVSREKKERFSLILESASTNQTSMYLCASSSPAESSGNTIYFGEGSWLTVV.

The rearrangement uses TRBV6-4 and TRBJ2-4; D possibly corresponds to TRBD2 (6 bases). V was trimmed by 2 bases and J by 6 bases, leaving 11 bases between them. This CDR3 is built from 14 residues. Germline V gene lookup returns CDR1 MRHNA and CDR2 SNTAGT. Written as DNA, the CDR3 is TGTGCCAGCAGTGACGCACCCGGGGGAAACATTCAGTACTTC. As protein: CASSDAPGGNIQYF.

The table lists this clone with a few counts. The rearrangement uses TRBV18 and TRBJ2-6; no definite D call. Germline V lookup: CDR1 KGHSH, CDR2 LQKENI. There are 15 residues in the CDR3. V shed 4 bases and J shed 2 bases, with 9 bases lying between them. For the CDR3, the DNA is TGTGCCAGCTCACAAACGGAGCCTGGGGCCAACGTCCTGACTTTC. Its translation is CASSQTEPGANVLTF. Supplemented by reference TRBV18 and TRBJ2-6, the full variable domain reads NAGVMQNPRHLVRRRGQEARLRCSPMKGHSHVYWYRQLPEEGLKFMVYLQKENIIDESGMPKERFSAEFPKEGPSILRIQQVVRGDSAAYFCASSQTEPGANVLTFGAGSRLTVL.

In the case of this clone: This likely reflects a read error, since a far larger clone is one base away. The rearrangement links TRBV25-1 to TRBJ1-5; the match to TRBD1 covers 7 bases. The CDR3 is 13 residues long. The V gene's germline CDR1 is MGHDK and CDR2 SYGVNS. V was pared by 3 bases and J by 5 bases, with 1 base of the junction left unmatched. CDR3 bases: TGTGCCAGCAGTGACAGGGGGGATCAGCCCCAGCATTTT. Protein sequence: CASSDRGDQPQHF.

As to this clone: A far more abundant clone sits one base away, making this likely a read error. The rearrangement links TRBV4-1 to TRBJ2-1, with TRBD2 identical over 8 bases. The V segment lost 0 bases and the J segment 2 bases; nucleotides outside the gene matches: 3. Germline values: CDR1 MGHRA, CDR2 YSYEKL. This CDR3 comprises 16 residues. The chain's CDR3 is CASSQDAAGAYNEQFF. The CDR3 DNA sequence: TGCGCCAGCAGCCAAGATGCAGCGGGAGCCTACAATGAGCAGTTCTTC.

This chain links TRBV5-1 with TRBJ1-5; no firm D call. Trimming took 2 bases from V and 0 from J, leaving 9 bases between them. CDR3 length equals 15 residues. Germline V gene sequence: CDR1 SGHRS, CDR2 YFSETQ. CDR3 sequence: CASSFPRVSNQPQHF. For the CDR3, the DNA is TGCGCCAGCAGCTTCCCGAGGGTTAGCAATCAGCCCCAGCATTTT.

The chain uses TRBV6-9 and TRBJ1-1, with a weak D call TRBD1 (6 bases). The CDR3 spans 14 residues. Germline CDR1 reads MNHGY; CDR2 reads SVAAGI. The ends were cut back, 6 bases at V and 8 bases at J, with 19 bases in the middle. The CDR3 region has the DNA TGTGCCAGCAGACCACAACCACCAGGGGTGGAAGCTTTCTTT. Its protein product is CASRPQPPGVEAFF.

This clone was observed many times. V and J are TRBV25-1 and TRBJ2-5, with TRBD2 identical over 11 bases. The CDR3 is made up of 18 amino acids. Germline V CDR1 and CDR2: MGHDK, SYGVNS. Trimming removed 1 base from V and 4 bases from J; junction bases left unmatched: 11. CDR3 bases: TGTGCCAGCAGTGAATCCCGGGGCCTAGCGGGAGGACGAGAGACCCAGTACTTC. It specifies CASSESRGLAGGRETQYF.

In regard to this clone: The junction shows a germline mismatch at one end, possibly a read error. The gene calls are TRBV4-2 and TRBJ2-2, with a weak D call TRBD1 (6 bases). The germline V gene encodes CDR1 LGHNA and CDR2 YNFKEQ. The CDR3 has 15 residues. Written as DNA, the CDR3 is TGTGCCAGCAGACAAGACAGGTCGAACACCGGGGAGCTGTTTTTT. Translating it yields CASRQDRSNTGELFF.

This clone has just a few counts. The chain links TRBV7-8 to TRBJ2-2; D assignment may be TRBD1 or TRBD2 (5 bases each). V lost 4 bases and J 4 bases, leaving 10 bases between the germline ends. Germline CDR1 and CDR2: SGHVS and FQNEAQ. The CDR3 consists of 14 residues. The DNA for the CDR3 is TGTGCCAGCAGCTCGGGACGGGTCACCGGGGAGCTGTTTTTT. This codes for CASSSGRVTGELFF.

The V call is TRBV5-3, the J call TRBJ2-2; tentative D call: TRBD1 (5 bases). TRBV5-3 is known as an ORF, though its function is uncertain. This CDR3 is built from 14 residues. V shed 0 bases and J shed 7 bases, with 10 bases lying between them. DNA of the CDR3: TGTGCCAGAAGCTTGGACAGGTTAGACGGGGAGCTGTTTTTT. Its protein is CARSLDRLDGELFF.

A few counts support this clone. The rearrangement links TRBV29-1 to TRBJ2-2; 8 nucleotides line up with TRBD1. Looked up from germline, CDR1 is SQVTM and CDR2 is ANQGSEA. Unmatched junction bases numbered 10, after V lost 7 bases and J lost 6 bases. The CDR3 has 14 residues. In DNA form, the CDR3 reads TGCAGCGCTAAAGGACAGGGCCATTCCGGGGAGCTGTTTTTT. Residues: CSAKGQGHSGELFF.

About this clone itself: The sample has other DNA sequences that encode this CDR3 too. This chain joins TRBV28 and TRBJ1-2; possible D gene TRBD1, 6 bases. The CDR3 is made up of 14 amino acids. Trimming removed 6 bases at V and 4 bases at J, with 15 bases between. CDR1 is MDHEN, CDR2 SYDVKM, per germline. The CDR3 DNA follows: TGTGCCAGCAGCCTTCCTACAGGGATCTATGGCTACACCTTC. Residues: CASSLPTGIYGYTF.